The 11 T cell receptor beta chains given below trace back to one sample, sequenced in a study of T cell responses to AZD1222 COVID-19 vaccine. Using immunoSEQ multiplex PCR, the repertoire was profiled, and TCRdb retains in-frame clones only, with some absent. The table lists about 79,000 clones, 80% to 90% of them singletons. The specimen was peripheral blood, collected 28 days after the second AZD1222 dose. The receptors originated from an adult who received the AZD1222 COVID-19 vaccine.

The chain combines TRBV19 with TRBJ1-1, with a tentative D call TRBD1 (5 bases). This CDR3 has 14 amino acids. With 6 bases removed from V and 5 bases from J, the gap between germline ends came to 16 bases. CDR1 LNHDA and CDR2 SQIVND come from the germline V gene (reference sequence). The CDR3 DNA is TGTGCCAGTAGCAACCGGGACCTGTGGACTGAAGCTTTCTTT. This sequence encodes CASSNRDLWTEAFF.

On this clone: Other DNA sequences in the sample encode the same CDR3. Written as DNA, the CDR3 is TGTGCCTGGAGTCGCGGGAGCTCCTACAATGAGCAGTTCTTC. It specifies CAWSRGSSYNEQFF. This chain connects TRBV30 to TRBJ2-1, with TRBD2 matching 7 bases. The CDR3 consists of 14 residues. The germline CDR1 and CDR2 sequences are GTSNPN and SVGIG (reference sequence). Germline trimming cut 2 bases from V and 0 bases from J; bases unmatched to any gene: 1.

In this sample, this clone turned up a few times. The chain uses TRBV2 and TRBJ1-4; D gene unclear. CDR1 SNHLY and CDR2 FYNNEI come from the germline V gene. The V end lost 0 bases, the J end lost 7 bases, and 9 bases lay between the germline ends. This CDR3 spans 14 amino acids. CDR3 DNA: TGTGCCAGCAGTGAAGCACGAGGTACTGAAAAACTGTTTTTT. Protein product: CASSEARGTEKLFF.

The chain combines TRBV23-1 with TRBJ2-1; 9 nucleotides match TRBD2. TRBV23-1 is reported as an ORF; its role is uncertain. V was clipped by 4 bases and J by 8 bases; unmatched bases: 21. The CDR3 is made up of 19 amino acids. The CDR3 sequence: CASSRQQELEREELDEQFF. DNA for the CDR3: TGCGCCAGCAGTCGGCAACAGGAGTTAGAGCGGGAGGAGTTAGATGAGCAGTTCTTC.

The CDR3 sequence is CASSPRQGGSEQYF. The DNA of the CDR3 is TGTGCCAGCAGCCCTAGACAGGGTGGTTCCGAGCAGTACTTC. The chain carries TRBV3-1 (or the pseudogene TRBV3-2) and TRBJ2-7, with 7 bases fitting TRBD1. Germline trimming cut 4 bases from V and 6 bases from J; bases unmatched to any gene: 9. This CDR3 has 14 residues. Germline V lookup: CDR1 LGHDT, CDR2 YNNKEL (reference sequence).

V is TRBV5-1 and J is TRBJ1-6; D might be TRBD1 (6 bases). Germline CDR1 is SGHRS and CDR2 is YFSETQ. The CDR3 contains 14 residues. The V end lost 2 bases, the J end lost 8 bases, and 11 bases lay between the germline ends. The CDR3 reads CASSFRGIDSPLHF. In nucleotides, the CDR3 is TGCGCCAGCAGCTTCAGGGGAATTGATTCACCCCTCCACTTT.

This clone came up once. The rearrangement joins TRBV6-1 to TRBJ1-2; 7 bases align to TRBD1. Germline V gene data show CDR1 as MNHNS and CDR2 as SASEGT. Losses at the gene ends were 3 bases for V and 1 base for J; bases not matched to a gene: 5. CDR3 length: 15 amino acids. The CDR3 loop is CASSEHRDSNYGYTF. DNA for the CDR3: TGTGCCAGCAGTGAGCACCGGGACAGTAACTATGGCTACACCTTC.

V gene TRBV7-2 combines with J gene TRBJ2-1; 7 bases are shared with TRBD2. In germline, CDR1 is SGHTA, CDR2 FQGNSA. V lost 2 bases and J lost 9; bases outside the gene matches: 10. CDR3 length: 15 residues. CDR3 bases: TGTGCCAGCAGCTTACGTGGGAGGGCCGATGGTGAGCAGTTCTTC. Amino acid sequence: CASSLRGRADGEQFF.

This rearrangement joins TRBV9 to TRBJ1-6; TRBD1 is a possible D gene (6 bases). The CDR3 has 16 residues. Germline CDR1 reads SGDLS; CDR2 reads YYNGEE. V was pared by 3 bases and J by 2 bases, with 12 bases between. As DNA, the CDR3 is TGTGCCAGCAGCGCGGGCCGGGGGCCCTATAATTCACCCCTCCACTTT. Translated, it gives CASSAGRGPYNSPLHF.

V is TRBV27 and J is TRBJ1-1, with D perhaps TRBD1 (6 bases). Germline V lookup: CDR1 MNHEY, CDR2 SMNVEV (reference sequence). The V end lost 3 bases, the J end lost 5 bases, and 16 bases lay between the germline ends. This CDR3 comprises 15 residues. The CDR3 bases are TGTGCCAGCAGTTTCTACGGGTCCCAGGGGACTGAAGCTTTCTTT. It specifies CASSFYGSQGTEAFF.

This rearrangement joins TRBV18 to TRBJ1-5; D remains unclear. The CDR3 runs 14 residues. V dropped 3 bases and J dropped 0 bases, with 6 bases sitting between them. Per the germline V gene, CDR1 is KGHSH and CDR2 is LQKENI. CDR3 sequence reads: CASSPQDSNQPQHF. In DNA form, the CDR3 reads TGTGCCAGCTCACCGCAAGATAGCAATCAGCCCCAGCATTTT.